This is a list of T cell receptor beta chains from one sample in a study of blood T cell repertoires in COVID-19. This table comes from immunoSEQ multiplex PCR, and its TCRdb copy is limited to in-frame clones, with some not included. The data contain some 150,000 clones, about 84% of them singletons. The sequenced material came from peripheral blood. The receptor source for this set is a man aged 55 to 69 with active or convalescent COVID-19. Each CDR3 is given with its conserved first and last residue. Fields, in order: clone size, J gene, D gene, V gene, CDR3 DNA, CDR3 protein. A D gene is named only where the DNA matches it firmly. The size of a clone is reported for some rows only, either as once, few or many, or as a class for expanded clones.

abundance: .; j_gene: TRBJ1-2; d_gene: TRBD1; v_gene: TRBV7-9; CDR3nt: TGTGCCAGCAGCTTGGCCGGGACAGGGTTCTTATCCGGGGATGGCTACACCTTC; CDR3aa: CASSLAGTGFLSGDGYTF
abundance: few; j_gene: TRBJ2-2; d_gene: .; v_gene: TRBV4-3; CDR3nt: TGCGCCAGCAGCCAAGAAGTCGGACACAACACCGGGGAGCTGTTTTTT; CDR3aa: CASSQEVGHNTGELFF
abundance: .; j_gene: TRBJ2-5; d_gene: .; v_gene: TRBV5-1; CDR3nt: TGCGCCAGCAGCTTCCCAGGGAACGGCGAGACCCAGTACTTC; CDR3aa: CASSFPGNGETQYF
abundance: .; j_gene: TRBJ2-7; d_gene: .; v_gene: TRBV20-1; CDR3nt: TGCAGTGCTAGTGACCCCAGAGGAACCTACGAGCAGTACTTC; CDR3aa: CSASDPRGTYEQYF
abundance: .; j_gene: TRBJ2-7; d_gene: .; v_gene: TRBV5-5; CDR3nt: TGTGCCAGCAACCCCACCGGTCCGAACCTATATCGCGAGCAGTACTTC; CDR3aa: CASNPTGPNLYREQYF
abundance: .; j_gene: TRBJ2-5; d_gene: .; v_gene: TRBV4-3; CDR3nt: TGCGCCAGCAGCCAAGTACTCCACGCGGGGGCAGAGACCCAGTACTTC; CDR3aa: CASSQVLHAGAETQYF
abundance: .; j_gene: TRBJ1-5; d_gene: .; v_gene: TRBV28; CDR3nt: TGTGCCAGCAGTTTTCACGGGGGGCTTAGTGGTTTTCAGCCCCAGCATTTT; CDR3aa: CASSFHGGLSGFQPQHF
abundance: once; j_gene: TRBJ2-7; d_gene: .; v_gene: TRBV6-4; CDR3nt: TGTGCCAGCAGTGAGACAACTACAGGGATTGACGAGCAGTACTTC; CDR3aa: CASSETTTGIDEQYF
abundance: .; j_gene: TRBJ2-7; d_gene: .; v_gene: TRBV12-3/TRBV12-4; CDR3nt: TGTGCCAGCAGCCGAGCTAGGGGCGAGCAGTACTTC; CDR3aa: CASSRARGEQYF
abundance: .; j_gene: TRBJ2-7; d_gene: .; v_gene: TRBV29-1; CDR3nt: TGCAGCGTCGCTCCACGGGACATCACCTACGAGCAGTACTTC; CDR3aa: CSVAPRDITYEQYF
abundance: .; j_gene: TRBJ2-7; d_gene: TRBD2; v_gene: TRBV6-5; CDR3nt: TGTGCCAGCAGGGGACTAGATTCCGGCGAGCAGTACTTC; CDR3aa: CASRGLDSGEQYF
abundance: once; j_gene: TRBJ2-1; d_gene: TRBD2; v_gene: TRBV2; CDR3nt: TGTGCCAGCACCCCAAATAGCGGGATTAGCGAGCAGTTCTTC; CDR3aa: CASTPNSGISEQFF
abundance: .; j_gene: TRBJ2-7; d_gene: .; v_gene: TRBV6-5; CDR3nt: TGTGCCAGCAGTTTAGGGGGTTTTCCCTACGAGCAGTACTTC; CDR3aa: CASSLGGFPYEQYF